A selection of T cell receptor beta chains follows, all from one sample in a study of blood T cell repertoires in COVID-19. Only in-frame clones appear in the TCRdb table, and some are missing; sequencing was by immunoSEQ multiplex PCR. The sample holds approximately 210,000 clones, around 86% seen once. Sequencing input: PBMCs or T cells enriched from blood (not recorded which). The receptor source for this set is a man younger than 45 in a cohort exposed to, infected with or recovered from COVID-19 (not recorded which). CDR3s include the opening cysteine and the closing phenylalanine or tryptophan. D genes are given only for firm matches. Clone size is not always given. Where it is, it says once, few, many or a class for expanded clones.

clone_size: .; j_call: TRBJ2-7; v_call: TRBV7-9; d_call: .; cdr3_nt: TGTGCCAGCGGAGAATACGAGCAGTACTTC; cdr3_aa: CASGEYEQYF
clone_size: .; j_call: TRBJ2-7; v_call: TRBV6-5; d_call: TRBD2; cdr3_nt: TGTGCCAGCGGTAGCGGGAGCTACGAGCAGTACTTC; cdr3_aa: CASGSGSYEQYF
clone_size: many; j_call: TRBJ2-4; v_call: TRBV5-4; d_call: .; cdr3_nt: TGTGCCAGCAGCTTGGCAGGCCTAGCCAAAAACATTCAGTACTTC; cdr3_aa: CASSLAGLAKNIQYF
clone_size: .; j_call: TRBJ2-7; v_call: TRBV7-9; d_call: TRBD2; cdr3_nt: TGTGCCAGCAGCTTAGAGGCTAGCGGGGCCTACGAGCAGTACTTC; cdr3_aa: CASSLEASGAYEQYF
clone_size: .; j_call: TRBJ1-2; v_call: TRBV28; d_call: TRBD1; cdr3_nt: TGTGCCAGCAGAAACAGGGGGCTTCGGGATGGCTACACCTTC; cdr3_aa: CASRNRGLRDGYTF
clone_size: .; j_call: TRBJ2-7; v_call: TRBV5-5; d_call: .; cdr3_nt: TGTGCCAGCAGCGCCGGACAGCGCCACGAGCAGTACTTC; cdr3_aa: CASSAGQRHEQYF
clone_size: .; j_call: TRBJ1-2; v_call: TRBV5-1; d_call: TRBD1; cdr3_nt: TGCGCCAGCAGACCGACAGGGGTGCCCTATGGCTACACCTTC; cdr3_aa: CASRPTGVPYGYTF
clone_size: few; j_call: TRBJ1-6; v_call: TRBV27; d_call: .; cdr3_nt: TGTGCCAGCAGTTCCCCAGCGAGCTCCTATAATTCACCCCTCCACTTT; cdr3_aa: CASSSPASSYNSPLHF
clone_size: .; j_call: TRBJ2-1; v_call: TRBV9; d_call: .; cdr3_nt: TGTGCCAGCAGCGTAGGTCTGGGGGGAGCCCTCTTAAGCTCCTACAATGAGCAGTTCTTC; cdr3_aa: CASSVGLGGALLSSYNEQFF
clone_size: .; j_call: TRBJ1-5; v_call: TRBV4-2; d_call: TRBD1; cdr3_nt: TGTGCCAGCAGCCACCCCGGGGGACAGGGAAACAATCAGCCCCAGCATTTT; cdr3_aa: CASSHPGGQGNNQPQHF
clone_size: .; j_call: TRBJ2-7; v_call: TRBV6-2/TRBV6-3; d_call: .; cdr3_nt: TGTGCCAGCAGTTACCTTCCGGCAGGCGCCTACGAGCAGTACTTC; cdr3_aa: CASSYLPAGAYEQYF
clone_size: once; j_call: TRBJ1-2; v_call: TRBV9; d_call: .; cdr3_nt: TGTGCCAGCAGCAGTAGTCGAGATGGCTACACCTTC; cdr3_aa: CASSSSRDGYTF
clone_size: .; j_call: TRBJ2-7; v_call: TRBV7-8; d_call: TRBD2; cdr3_nt: TGTGCCAGCAGCCGCCATCTTAGTACTAGCGGGAGTGCGGGGTACGAGCAGTACTTC; cdr3_aa: CASSRHLSTSGSAGYEQYF
clone_size: .; j_call: TRBJ2-1; v_call: TRBV10-2; d_call: TRBD2; cdr3_nt: TGCGCCAGCAGTGACCCTACTAGCGGGAGCAGAGGGAATGAGCAGTTCTTC; cdr3_aa: CASSDPTSGSRGNEQFF
clone_size: .; j_call: TRBJ2-6; v_call: TRBV19; d_call: TRBD1; cdr3_nt: TGTGCCAGTACCTTCGAGGGGGCCGGGGCCAACGTCCTGACTTTC; cdr3_aa: CASTFEGAGANVLTF
clone_size: .; j_call: TRBJ1-1; v_call: TRBV6-5; d_call: .; cdr3_nt: TGTGCCAGCAGTTACTCGGGGGGGATCCTGAACACTGAAGCTTTCTTT; cdr3_aa: CASSYSGGILNTEAFF
clone_size: .; j_call: TRBJ2-6; v_call: TRBV28; d_call: .; cdr3_nt: TGTGCCAGCAGTTACATTCGGGGAGCCGGGGCCAACGTCCTGACTTTC; cdr3_aa: CASSYIRGAGANVLTF
clone_size: .; j_call: TRBJ2-7; v_call: TRBV9; d_call: TRBD2; cdr3_nt: TGTGCCAGCAGCGTAGGAGCTAGCGGGGACTACGAGCAGTACTTC; cdr3_aa: CASSVGASGDYEQYF
clone_size: .; j_call: TRBJ2-1; v_call: TRBV4-3; d_call: TRBD2; cdr3_nt: TGCGCCAGCAGCCAAGCAACCGGGACTAGCGGGAGACCGGTTATTTTAGAGCAGTTCTTC; cdr3_aa: CASSQATGTSGRPVILEQFF
clone_size: .; j_call: TRBJ2-7; v_call: TRBV14; d_call: TRBD2; cdr3_nt: TGTGCCAGCAGCCCTAGCGGGAGAGGATACGAGCAGTACTTC; cdr3_aa: CASSPSGRGYEQYF
clone_size: .; j_call: TRBJ2-2; v_call: TRBV9; d_call: TRBD2; cdr3_nt: TGTGCCAGCAGCCCCAGGACTAGCCGGTTGACGGGGGAGCTGTTTTTT; cdr3_aa: CASSPRTSRLTGELFF
clone_size: .; j_call: TRBJ1-4; v_call: TRBV20-1; d_call: .; cdr3_nt: TGCAGTGCTAGTTCGGGGGGGGATAATGAAAAACTGTTTTTT; cdr3_aa: CSASSGGDNEKLFF
clone_size: .; j_call: TRBJ2-4; v_call: TRBV13; d_call: .; cdr3_nt: TGTGCCAGCAGCCCGACAGCCAACAAAAACATTCAGTACTTC; cdr3_aa: CASSPTANKNIQYF
clone_size: .; j_call: TRBJ2-2; v_call: TRBV5-5; d_call: .; cdr3_nt: TGTGCCAGCAGTACTTCCGGGGAGCTGTTTTTT; cdr3_aa: CASSTSGELFF
clone_size: .; j_call: TRBJ2-1; v_call: TRBV18; d_call: TRBD1; cdr3_nt: TGTGCCAGCTCACCCGACAGGGGGCCCTACAATGAGCAGTTCTTC; cdr3_aa: CASSPDRGPYNEQFF
clone_size: .; j_call: TRBJ2-7; v_call: TRBV5-5; d_call: TRBD1; cdr3_nt: TGTGCCAGCAGCTTAACCAGAGCCCCGGGACAGGTCTCCTACGAGCAGTACTTC; cdr3_aa: CASSLTRAPGQVSYEQYF
clone_size: .; j_call: TRBJ1-5; v_call: TRBV5-6; d_call: TRBD1; cdr3_nt: TGTGCCAGCAGCCCTGGGACAGGAGAAGGCTCAGCCCAGCATTTT; cdr3_aa: CASSPGTGEGSAQHF
clone_size: .; j_call: TRBJ2-7; v_call: TRBV7-8; d_call: TRBD2; cdr3_nt: TGTGCCAGCAGGCCACCCCTCCGGCTAGCGGGAGCTATTTACGAGCAGTACTTC; cdr3_aa: CASRPPLRLAGAIYEQYF
clone_size: few; j_call: TRBJ2-1; v_call: TRBV6-5; d_call: .; cdr3_nt: TGTGCCAGCAGCCGGACGGGGTCCTACAATGAGCAGTTCTTC; cdr3_aa: CASSRTGSYNEQFF
clone_size: .; j_call: TRBJ2-1; v_call: TRBV5-5; d_call: TRBD2; cdr3_nt: TGTGCCAGCAGCTTGCGCCTAGCGGGAAGAGCCTACAATGAGCAGTTCTTC; cdr3_aa: CASSLRLAGRAYNEQFF
clone_size: .; j_call: TRBJ1-1; v_call: TRBV5-1; d_call: .; cdr3_nt: TGCGCCAGCAGCTTGGCGGGGAACACTGAAGCTTTCTTT; cdr3_aa: CASSLAGNTEAFF
clone_size: .; j_call: TRBJ2-1; v_call: TRBV4-1; d_call: TRBD2; cdr3_nt: TGCGCCAGCAGCCAAGGACCCAGCGGGAGTTACAATGAGCAGTTCTTC; cdr3_aa: CASSQGPSGSYNEQFF
clone_size: .; j_call: TRBJ2-2; v_call: TRBV4-3; d_call: TRBD2; cdr3_nt: TGCGCCAGCAGCCAAGATACCAGCGGGAGACATACCGGGGAGCTGTTTTTT; cdr3_aa: CASSQDTSGRHTGELFF
clone_size: .; j_call: TRBJ2-7; v_call: TRBV4-1; d_call: .; cdr3_nt: TGCGCCAGCAGCCACCCCGCAGGGTTCTACGAGCAGTACTTC; cdr3_aa: CASSHPAGFYEQYF
clone_size: .; j_call: TRBJ1-5; v_call: TRBV4-1; d_call: .; cdr3_nt: TGCGCCAGCAGCCAAGATCAGAGACAGTCATATAGCAATCAGCCCCAGCATTTT; cdr3_aa: CASSQDQRQSYSNQPQHF
clone_size: .; j_call: TRBJ2-1; v_call: TRBV14; d_call: TRBD2; cdr3_nt: TGTGCCAGCAGCCAAGGTAAACAGGGTACCAGCGGGAGGATCAATGAGCAGTTCTTC; cdr3_aa: CASSQGKQGTSGRINEQFF
clone_size: .; j_call: TRBJ1-6; v_call: TRBV7-8; d_call: .; cdr3_nt: TGTGCCAGCAGCTTGGCCAATATATATAATTCACCCCTCCACTTT; cdr3_aa: CASSLANIYNSPLHF
clone_size: .; j_call: TRBJ2-1; v_call: TRBV10-2; d_call: TRBD2; cdr3_nt: TGCGCCAGCAGTGTGACTAGCAAGGGGCAGTTCTTC; cdr3_aa: CASSVTSKGQFF
clone_size: .; j_call: TRBJ1-1; v_call: TRBV18; d_call: TRBD1; cdr3_nt: TGTGCCAGCTCGCTCGACAGGGGGGTAAACACTGAAGCTTTCTTT; cdr3_aa: CASSLDRGVNTEAFF
clone_size: .; j_call: TRBJ1-2; v_call: TRBV19; d_call: TRBD1; cdr3_nt: TGTGCCAGTAGTATAGCCCGGGGACAGATCTATGGCTACACCTTC; cdr3_aa: CASSIARGQIYGYTF
clone_size: .; j_call: TRBJ2-1; v_call: TRBV13; d_call: .; cdr3_nt: TGTGCCAGCAGCTTGGGGCAGGGGCCTGAGGGGGAGCAGTTCTTC; cdr3_aa: CASSLGQGPEGEQFF
clone_size: .; j_call: TRBJ1-6; v_call: TRBV11-2; d_call: TRBD1; cdr3_nt: TGTGCCAGCAGCTTTGGGAGACAGGGAGGATCACCCCTCCACTTT; cdr3_aa: CASSFGRQGGSPLHF
clone_size: .; j_call: TRBJ1-5; v_call: TRBV7-8; d_call: TRBD1; cdr3_nt: TGTGCCAGCAGCCCATTCCTGTACAGGGGAAGTGGTCAGCCCCAGCATTTT; cdr3_aa: CASSPFLYRGSGQPQHF
clone_size: .; j_call: TRBJ2-7; v_call: TRBV28; d_call: .; cdr3_nt: TGTGCCAGCAGTCTTGGGAGGTTTTACGAGCAGTACTTC; cdr3_aa: CASSLGRFYEQYF
clone_size: .; j_call: TRBJ1-1; v_call: TRBV12-3/TRBV12-4; d_call: TRBD1; cdr3_nt: TGTGCCAGCAGTACCGGGACAGGGGTTCCGGCTTTCTTT; cdr3_aa: CASSTGTGVPAFF
clone_size: .; j_call: TRBJ2-2; v_call: TRBV19; d_call: TRBD2; cdr3_nt: TGTGCCAGTGGTAAGACTAGCCTGGCCGGGGAGCTGTTTTTT; cdr3_aa: CASGKTSLAGELFF
clone_size: few; j_call: TRBJ1-1; v_call: TRBV29-1; d_call: .; cdr3_nt: TGCAGCGTTGACCGGGTAAACACTGAAGCTTTCTTT; cdr3_aa: CSVDRVNTEAFF
clone_size: .; j_call: TRBJ2-1; v_call: TRBV29-1; d_call: TRBD2; cdr3_nt: TGCAGCGTTACGCGACTAGCCACCTACAATGAGCAGTTCTTC; cdr3_aa: CSVTRLATYNEQFF
clone_size: .; j_call: TRBJ2-1; v_call: TRBV6-2/TRBV6-3; d_call: TRBD1; cdr3_nt: TGTGCCAGCAGTTCCTCAGGGGGCTCGTACAATGAGCAGTTCTTC; cdr3_aa: CASSSSGGSYNEQFF
clone_size: .; j_call: TRBJ2-7; v_call: TRBV19; d_call: .; cdr3_nt: TGTGCCAGTAGTTCGTCCCTAGGGGGCGAGCAGTACTTC; cdr3_aa: CASSSSLGGEQYF
clone_size: .; j_call: TRBJ2-7; v_call: TRBV10-3; d_call: TRBD1; cdr3_nt: TGTGCCATCAGCGCTGGACAGGGAATCTACGAGCAGTACTTC; cdr3_aa: CAISAGQGIYEQYF
clone_size: once; j_call: TRBJ2-7; v_call: TRBV28; d_call: .; cdr3_nt: TGTGCCAGCAGCCCCTATCTCACAAGGGAGGTGGGTCACGAGCAGTACTTC; cdr3_aa: CASSPYLTREVGHEQYF